This section outlines one TCR beta chain sequence together with its context. Its specificity is unknown. There are 12 residues in the CDR3. V was clipped by 10 bases and J by 2 bases, with 10 bases between them. Looked up from germline, CDR1 is ENHRY and CDR2 is SYGVKD. The sample is drawn from a study of CD8+ T cells in alopecia areata. Whole-study context: Patients received oral tofacitinib, 5 to 10 mg twice daily, for moderate-to-severe alopecia areata. Study observations and caveats: One nonresponder makes the tie between baseline CD8+ expansion and response uncertain. In scalp, tofacitinib significantly decreased clonality and expanded CD8+ clones among the top 100.

Treatment specified: oral pan-JAK inhibitor, 5-10 mg twice daily. Reverse transcribed after extraction, RNA yielded cDNA as the sequencing template. Repertoires were generated with immunoSEQ multiplex PCR, while TCRdb's copy carries only in-frame clones and drops some. This table has about 190,000 clones, 50% to 60% appearing once. This TCR derives from a human donor with alopecia areata. The specimen was CD4+ T cells sorted from blood, collected at week 4, from a patient treated with tofacitinib. The rearrangement joins TRBV10-3 to TRBJ2-3, with D possibly called TRBD1 or TRBD2 (5 bases each). The CDR3 nucleotides are TGTGCCACCCGGGGCAACACAGATACGCAGTATTTT. Protein: CATRGNTDTQYF.